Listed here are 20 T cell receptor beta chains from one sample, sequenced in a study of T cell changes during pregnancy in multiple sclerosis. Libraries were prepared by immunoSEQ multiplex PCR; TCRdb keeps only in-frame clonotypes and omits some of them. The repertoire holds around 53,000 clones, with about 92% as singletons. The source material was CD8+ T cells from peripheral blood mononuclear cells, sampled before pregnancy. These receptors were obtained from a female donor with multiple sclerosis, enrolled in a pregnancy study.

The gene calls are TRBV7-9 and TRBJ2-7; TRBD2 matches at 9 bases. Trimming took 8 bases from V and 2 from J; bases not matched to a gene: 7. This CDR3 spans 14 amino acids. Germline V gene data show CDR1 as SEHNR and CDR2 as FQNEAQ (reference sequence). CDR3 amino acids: CASGEAGGPYEQYF. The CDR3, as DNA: TGTGCCAGCGGGGAAGCGGGGGGTCCCTACGAGCAGTACTTC.

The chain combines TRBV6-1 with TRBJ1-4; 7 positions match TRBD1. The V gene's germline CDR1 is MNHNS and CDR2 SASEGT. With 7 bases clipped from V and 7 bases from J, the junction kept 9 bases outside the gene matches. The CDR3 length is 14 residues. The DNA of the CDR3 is TGTGCCAGCACAGACAGGGTTGGGGGTGAAAAACTGTTTTTT. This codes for CASTDRVGGEKLFF.

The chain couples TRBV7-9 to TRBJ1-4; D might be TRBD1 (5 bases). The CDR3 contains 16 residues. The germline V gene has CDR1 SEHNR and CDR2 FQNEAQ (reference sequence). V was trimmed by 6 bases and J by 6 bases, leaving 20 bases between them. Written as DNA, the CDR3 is TGTGCCAGCAGACCAGAAATGGGGCCTAAGTATGAAAAACTGTTTTTT. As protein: CASRPEMGPKYEKLFF. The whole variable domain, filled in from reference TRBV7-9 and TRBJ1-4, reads DTGVSQNPRHKITKRGQNVTFRCDPISEHNRLYWYRQTLGQGPEFLTYFQNEAQLEKSRLLSDRFSAERPKGSFSTLEIQRTEQGDSAMYLCASRPEMGPKYEKLFFGSGTQLSVL.

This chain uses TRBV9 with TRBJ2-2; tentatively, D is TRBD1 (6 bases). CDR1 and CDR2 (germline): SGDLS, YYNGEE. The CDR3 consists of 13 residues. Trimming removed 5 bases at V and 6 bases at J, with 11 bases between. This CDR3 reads CASRSQGSGELFF. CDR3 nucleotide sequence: TGTGCCAGCAGATCACAGGGATCCGGGGAGCTGTTTTTT.

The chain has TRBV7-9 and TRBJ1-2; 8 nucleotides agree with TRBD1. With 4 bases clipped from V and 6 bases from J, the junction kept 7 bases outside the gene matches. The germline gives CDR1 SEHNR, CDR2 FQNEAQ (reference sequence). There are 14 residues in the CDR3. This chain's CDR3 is CASSSGQGTNGYTF. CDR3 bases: TGTGCCAGCAGCTCCGGACAGGGAACGAATGGCTACACCTTC.

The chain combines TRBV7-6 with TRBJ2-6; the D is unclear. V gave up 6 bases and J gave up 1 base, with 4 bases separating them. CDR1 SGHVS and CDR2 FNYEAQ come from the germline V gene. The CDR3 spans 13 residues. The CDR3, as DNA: TGTGCCAGCAGTTCATCTGGGGCCAACGTCCTGACTTTC. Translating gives CASSSSGANVLTF.

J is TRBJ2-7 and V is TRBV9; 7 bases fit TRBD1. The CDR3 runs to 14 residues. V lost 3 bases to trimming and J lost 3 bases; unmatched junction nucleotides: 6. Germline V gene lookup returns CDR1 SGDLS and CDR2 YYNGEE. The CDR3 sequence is CASSGNSGGYEQYF. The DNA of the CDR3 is TGTGCCAGCAGCGGCAATTCAGGGGGCTACGAGCAGTACTTC.

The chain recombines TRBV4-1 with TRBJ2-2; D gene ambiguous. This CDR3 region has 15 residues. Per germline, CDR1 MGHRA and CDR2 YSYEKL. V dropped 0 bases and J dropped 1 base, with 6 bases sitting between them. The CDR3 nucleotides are TGCGCCAGCAGCCAAGAGACTGGGAACACCGGGGAGCTGTTTTTT. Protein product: CASSQETGNTGELFF.

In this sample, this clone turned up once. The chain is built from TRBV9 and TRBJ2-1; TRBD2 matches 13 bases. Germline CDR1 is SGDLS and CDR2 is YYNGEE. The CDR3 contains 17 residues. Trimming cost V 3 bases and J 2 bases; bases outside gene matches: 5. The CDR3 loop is CASSDRTSGGPYNEQFF. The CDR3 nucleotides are TGTGCCAGCAGCGACCGGACTAGCGGGGGTCCCTACAATGAGCAGTTCTTC.

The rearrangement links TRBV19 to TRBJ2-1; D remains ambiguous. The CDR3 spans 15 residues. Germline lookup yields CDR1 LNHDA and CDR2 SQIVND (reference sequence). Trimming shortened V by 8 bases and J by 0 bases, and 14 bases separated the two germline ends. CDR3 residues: CASLPDWSSYNEQFF. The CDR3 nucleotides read TGTGCCAGTCTACCCGACTGGAGCTCCTACAATGAGCAGTTCTTC. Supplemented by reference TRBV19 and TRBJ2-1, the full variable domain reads DGGITQSPKYLFRKEGQNVTLSCEQNLNHDAMYWYRQDPGQGLRLIYYSQIVNDFQKGDIAEGYSVSREKKESFPLTVTSAQKNPTAFYLCASLPDWSSYNEQFFGPGTRLTVL.

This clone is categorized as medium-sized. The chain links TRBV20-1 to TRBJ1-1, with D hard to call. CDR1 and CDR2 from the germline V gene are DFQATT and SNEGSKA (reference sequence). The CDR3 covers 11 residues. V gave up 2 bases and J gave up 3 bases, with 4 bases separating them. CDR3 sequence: CSARQDTEAFF. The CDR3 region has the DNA TGCAGTGCTAGACAGGACACTGAAGCTTTCTTT.

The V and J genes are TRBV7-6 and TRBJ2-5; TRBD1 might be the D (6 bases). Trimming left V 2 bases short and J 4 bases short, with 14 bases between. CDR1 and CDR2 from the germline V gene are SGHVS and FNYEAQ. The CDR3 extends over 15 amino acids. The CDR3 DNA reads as TGTGCCAGCAGCTTAACAACCAGCAGGGGAGAGACCCAGTACTTC. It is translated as CASSLTTSRGETQYF.

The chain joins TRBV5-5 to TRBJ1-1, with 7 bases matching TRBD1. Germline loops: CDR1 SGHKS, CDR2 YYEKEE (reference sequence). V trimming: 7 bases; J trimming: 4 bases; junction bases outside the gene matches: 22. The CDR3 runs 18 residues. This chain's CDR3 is CASGPWDSGVGGSTEAFF. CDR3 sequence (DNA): TGTGCCAGCGGCCCTTGGGACAGCGGAGTTGGGGGGAGCACTGAAGCTTTCTTT.

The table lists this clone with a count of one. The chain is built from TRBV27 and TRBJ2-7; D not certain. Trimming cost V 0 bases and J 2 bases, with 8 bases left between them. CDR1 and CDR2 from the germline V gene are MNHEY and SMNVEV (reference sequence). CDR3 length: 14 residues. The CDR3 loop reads CASSLSTVAYEQYF. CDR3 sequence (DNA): TGTGCCAGCAGTTTATCGACTGTAGCCTACGAGCAGTACTTC.

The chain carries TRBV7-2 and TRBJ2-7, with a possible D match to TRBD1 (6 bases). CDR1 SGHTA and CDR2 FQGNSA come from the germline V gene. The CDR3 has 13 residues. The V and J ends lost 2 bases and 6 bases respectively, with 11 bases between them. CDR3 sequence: CASSLYRASEQYF. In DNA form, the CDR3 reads TGTGCCAGCAGCTTATACAGGGCTAGCGAGCAGTACTTC.

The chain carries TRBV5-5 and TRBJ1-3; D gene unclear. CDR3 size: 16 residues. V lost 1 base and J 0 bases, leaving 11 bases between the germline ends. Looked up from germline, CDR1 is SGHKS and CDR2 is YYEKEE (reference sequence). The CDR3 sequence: CASSLHPGNSGNTIYF. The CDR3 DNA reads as TGTGCCAGCAGCTTGCACCCGGGAAACTCTGGAAACACCATATATTTT.

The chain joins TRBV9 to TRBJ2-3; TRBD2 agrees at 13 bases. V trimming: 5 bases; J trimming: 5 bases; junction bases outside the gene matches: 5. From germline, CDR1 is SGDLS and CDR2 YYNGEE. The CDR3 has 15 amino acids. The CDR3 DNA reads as TGTGCCAGCAGAGGGGGACTAGCGGGGAGAGATACGCAGTATTTT. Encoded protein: CASRGGLAGRDTQYF.

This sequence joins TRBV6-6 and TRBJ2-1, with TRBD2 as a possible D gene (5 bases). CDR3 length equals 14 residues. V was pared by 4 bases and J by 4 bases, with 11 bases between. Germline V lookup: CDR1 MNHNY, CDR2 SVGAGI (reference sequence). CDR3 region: CASSSADLYNEQFF. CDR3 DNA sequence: TGTGCCAGCAGTTCGGCGGACTTATACAATGAGCAGTTCTTC.

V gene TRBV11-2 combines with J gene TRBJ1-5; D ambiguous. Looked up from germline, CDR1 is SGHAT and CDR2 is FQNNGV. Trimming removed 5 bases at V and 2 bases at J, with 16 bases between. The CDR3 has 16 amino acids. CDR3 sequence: CASSAYAGSGNQPQHF. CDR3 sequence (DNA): TGTGCCAGCAGCGCTTACGCGGGGAGTGGCAATCAGCCCCAGCATTTT.

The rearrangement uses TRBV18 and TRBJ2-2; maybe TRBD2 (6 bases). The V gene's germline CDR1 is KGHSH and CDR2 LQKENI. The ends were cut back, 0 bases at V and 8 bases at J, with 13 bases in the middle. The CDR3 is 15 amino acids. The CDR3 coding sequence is TGTGCCAGCTCACCACCCTCAGCGGGCCTGGGGGAGCTGTTTTTT. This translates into CASSPPSAGLGELFF.